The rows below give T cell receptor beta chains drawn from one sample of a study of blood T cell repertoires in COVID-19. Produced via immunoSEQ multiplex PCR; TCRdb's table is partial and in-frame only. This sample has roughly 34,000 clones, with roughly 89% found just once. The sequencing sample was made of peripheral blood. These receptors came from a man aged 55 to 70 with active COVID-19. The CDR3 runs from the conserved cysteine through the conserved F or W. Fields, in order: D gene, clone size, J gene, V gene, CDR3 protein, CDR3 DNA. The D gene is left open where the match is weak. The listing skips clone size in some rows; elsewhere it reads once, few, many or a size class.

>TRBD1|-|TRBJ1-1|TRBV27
CASSLGTGSTEAFF
TGTGCCAGCAGTTTGGGGACAGGGTCCACTGAAGCTTTCTTT
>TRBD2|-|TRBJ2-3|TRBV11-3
CASSPRVAGSTDTQYF
TGTGCCAGCAGCCCGCGGGTAGCGGGATCCACAGATACGCAGTATTTT
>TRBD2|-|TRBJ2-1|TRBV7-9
CASSRTGGPYNEQFF
TGTGCCAGCAGCCGCACGGGGGGGCCTTACAATGAGCAGTTCTTC
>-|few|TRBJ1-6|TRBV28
CASSLTGGGYNSPLHF
TGTGCCAGCAGTTTAACGGGAGGAGGATATAATTCACCCCTCCACTTT
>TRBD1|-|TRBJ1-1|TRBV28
CASSLGRGRWNTEAFF
TGTGCCAGCAGTTTAGGTAGGGGGCGGTGGAACACTGAAGCTTTCTTT
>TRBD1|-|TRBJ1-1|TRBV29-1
CSPPCLQGAQMNTEAFF
TGCAGCCCCCCGTGCCTACAGGGGGCTCAGATGAACACTGAAGCTTTCTTT
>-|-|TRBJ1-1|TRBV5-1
CASSSPTGNTEAFF
TGCGCCAGCAGCTCCCCGACAGGGAACACTGAAGCTTTCTTT
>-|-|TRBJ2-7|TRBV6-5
CASRQWDNSYEQYF
TGTGCCAGCAGGCAGTGGGACAACTCCTACGAGCAGTACTTC
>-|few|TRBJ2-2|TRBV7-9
CASSLALGPASPGELFF
TGTGCCAGCAGCTTAGCTTTGGGGCCGGCTTCCCCCGGGGAGCTGTTTTTT
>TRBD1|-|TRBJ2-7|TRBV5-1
CASSTRQGILYEQYF
TGCGCCAGCAGCACAAGACAGGGGATCCTCTACGAGCAGTACTTC
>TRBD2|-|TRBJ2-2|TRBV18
CASSPLASGGTTGELFF
TGTGCCAGCTCACCACTGGCTAGCGGGGGAACCACCGGGGAGCTGTTTTTT
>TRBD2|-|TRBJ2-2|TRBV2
CASSPLATNTGELFF
TGTGCCAGCAGTCCACTAGCGACGAACACCGGGGAGCTGTTTTTT
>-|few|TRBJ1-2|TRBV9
CASSVDVANYGYTF
TGTGCCAGCAGCGTAGATGTAGCCAACTATGGCTACACCTTC
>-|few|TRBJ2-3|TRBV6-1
CASSEPGLGTDTQYF
TGTGCCAGCAGTGAACCGGGGTTAGGCACAGATACGCAGTATTTT
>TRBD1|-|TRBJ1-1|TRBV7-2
CASSPGTGGKTEAFF
TGTGCCAGCAGCCCTGGGACAGGGGGTAAGACTGAAGCTTTCTTT